This entry lists 29 T cell receptor beta chains sequenced from one sample in a study of monozygotic twins with inflammatory bowel disease. TCRdb re-called the 5' RACE reads; one entry per CDR3 protein, DNA not given. The sample has fewer than 450,000 distinct CDR3 sequences, and its top ten clones hold 2.6%. The sample comprised blood. Source of these receptors: a human donor with ulcerative colitis or Crohn's disease, or a healthy co-twin of an affected twin (not recorded which).

The chain is built from TRBV7-2 and TRBJ1-6; with no DNA, the TCRdb D assignment of TRBD1 cannot be verified. CDR3 length: 14 residues. CDR1 and CDR2 from the germline V gene are SGHTA and FQGNSA. Here the CDR3 reads CASKLRQGNSPLHF.

The chain carries TRBV7-2 and TRBJ2-4; the TCRdb call, TRBD1, lacks DNA for checking. CDR3 size: 17 residues. CDR1 is SGHTA, CDR2 FQGNSA, per germline. Here the CDR3 reads CASSLVGGGLAKNIQYF.

V and J are TRBV20-1 and TRBJ2-7; lacking DNA, the TRBD2 call made by TCRdb goes unchecked. The CDR3 is 15 amino acids. Germline V gene data show CDR1 as DFQATT and CDR2 as SNEGSKA (reference sequence). The CDR3 region is CSARGGTSGTYEQYF.

V is TRBV6-1 and J is TRBJ2-3; TCRdb's assignment of TRBD1 cannot be checked, as there is no DNA. CDR3 length: 15 residues. Germline V CDR1 and CDR2: MNHNS, SASEGT. This CDR3 reads CASSRDRGRTDTQYF.

The genes are TRBV3-1 and TRBJ2-5; TCRdb gives TRBD2 as the D gene, but with no DNA this cannot be confirmed. Germline CDR1 and CDR2: LGHDT and YNNKEL (reference sequence). The CDR3 is 14 amino acids. CDR3 sequence reads: CASSPSGGAEAQYF.

This chain uses TRBV5-1 with TRBJ2-2; TCRdb's D call, TRBD2, is unchecked because there is no DNA. The CDR3 is 18 residues long. Per the germline V gene, CDR1 is SGHRS and CDR2 is YFSETQ. The CDR3 spells CASAPPASGVADTGELFF.

The chain uses TRBV7-9 and TRBJ2-5; lacking DNA, the TRBD1 call made by TCRdb goes unchecked. Germline values: CDR1 SEHNR, CDR2 FQNEAQ (reference sequence). CDR3 size: 16 residues. This CDR3 reads CASSYGAGNFQETQYF.

V and J are TRBV10-2 and TRBJ2-4; the D call of TRBD1 rests on TCRdb alone, since no DNA is present to check it. Per the germline V gene, CDR1 is WSHSY and CDR2 is SAAADI. The CDR3 sequence is 14 residues long. This CDR3 reads CASSETGKGNIQYF.

This rearrangement joins TRBV7-9 to TRBJ1-1; absent DNA, TCRdb's TRBD1 call cannot be checked. The CDR3 extends over 15 amino acids. Germline V gene lookup returns CDR1 SEHNR and CDR2 FQNEAQ (reference sequence). The CDR3 loop is CASSLDRQVGAEAFF.

V is TRBV6-5 and J is TRBJ2-7; TCRdb calls TRBD1, which cannot be checked without DNA. The CDR3 totals 12 residues. Germline-derived CDR1 and CDR2 are MNHEY and SVGAGI. The chain's CDR3 is CASSTLGGQGYF.

This chain links TRBV7-8 with TRBJ1-3. Germline CDR1 and CDR2: SGHVS and FQNEAQ. The CDR3 is 13 amino acids. This chain's CDR3 is CASSSSPGNTIYF.

The chain couples TRBV20-1 to TRBJ1-5; TCRdb designates TRBD1, a call that cannot be tested without DNA. CDR3 length equals 14 residues. The germline gives CDR1 DFQATT, CDR2 SNEGSKA (reference sequence). CDR3 residues: CSARGGTSNQPQHF.

The chain combines TRBV12-3 or TRBV12-4 with TRBJ2-2; TCRdb reports TRBD2, a call that lacks DNA to check it against. The CDR3 length is 14 residues. CDR3 region: CASSTRTGGGELFF.

V gene TRBV7-6 combines with J gene TRBJ2-3; TCRdb outputs TRBD1, but without DNA this stays unchecked. Germline V gene lookup returns CDR1 SGHVS and CDR2 FNYEAQ. The CDR3 is 18 residues long. The CDR3 loop reads CASSLDRDRGSYTDTQYF.

The chain joins TRBV14 to TRBJ2-7; TCRdb calls TRBD1, which cannot be checked without DNA. Germline V CDR1 and CDR2: SGHDN, FVKESK. The CDR3 runs 11 residues. The CDR3 loop is CASSLGTGRYF. The whole variable domain, filled in from reference TRBV14 and TRBJ2-7, reads EAGVTQFPSHSVIEKGQTVTLRCDPISGHDNLYWYRRVMGKEIKFLLHFVKESKQDESGMPNNRFLAERTGGTYSTLKVQPAELEDSGVYFCASSLGTGRYFGPGTRLTVT.

The rearrangement uses TRBV18 and TRBJ2-2; TCRdb lists TRBD1, though no DNA is available to test this call. This CDR3 is 16 amino acids long. CDR1 KGHSH and CDR2 LQKENI come from the germline V gene. CDR3: CASSPYRTSGTGELFF.

The chain has TRBV7-2 and TRBJ2-1; no DNA is available, so the TRBD1 call from TCRdb remains unchecked. Germline-derived CDR1 and CDR2 are SGHTA and FQGNSA. This CDR3 region has 13 residues. CDR3 region: CASSSQGGDEQFF. The complete variable domain, with remaining parts taken from reference TRBV7-2 and TRBJ2-1, reads GAGVSQSPSNKVTEKGKDVELRCDPISGHTALYWYRQSLGQGLEFLIYFQGNSAPDKSGLPSDRFSAERTGGSVSTLTIQRTQQEDSAVYLCASSSQGGDEQFFGPGTRLTVL.

This sequence joins TRBV15 and TRBJ2-3; without DNA, the TCRdb call of TRBD2 cannot be checked. The length of the CDR3 is 15 residues. The germline V gene has CDR1 LNHNV and CDR2 YYDKDF (reference sequence). This chain's CDR3 is CATSREKGSSDTQYF.

The chain couples TRBV7-2 to TRBJ2-7. CDR3 size: 14 residues. The germline gives CDR1 SGHTA, CDR2 FQGNSA. CDR3 sequence reads: CASSFNSPSYEQYF.

The chain joins TRBV4-1 to TRBJ1-5; TCRdb reports TRBD1, a call that lacks DNA to check it against. The germline CDR1 and CDR2 sequences are MGHRA and YSYEKL. The CDR3 extends over 15 amino acids. The CDR3 here is CASSQDGASYQPQHF.

This chain joins TRBV4-1 and TRBJ2-2; the TCRdb call, TRBD1, lacks DNA for checking. Germline V gene sequence: CDR1 MGHRA, CDR2 YSYEKL. The CDR3 is 15 residues long. The chain's CDR3 is CASSQEDRATGELFF.

V usage is TRBV12-3 or TRBV12-4 and J usage is TRBJ2-1; the TCRdb call, TRBD2, lacks DNA for checking. The length of the CDR3 is 15 residues. The CDR3 sequence: CASTWEGGKYNEQFF.

The chain couples TRBV20-1 to TRBJ2-3; TCRdb calls TRBD2, which cannot be checked without DNA. The CDR3 runs 14 residues. Looked up from germline, CDR1 is DFQATT and CDR2 is SNEGSKA (reference sequence). This CDR3 reads CSARASGGGDTQYF.

The chain links TRBV3-1 to TRBJ1-1; TCRdb's D call, TRBD1, is unchecked because there is no DNA. CDR3 length: 14 amino acids. Per germline, CDR1 LGHDT and CDR2 YNNKEL (reference sequence). The CDR3 loop is CASSQGRGITEAFF.

The rearrangement uses TRBV5-6 and TRBJ2-2; TCRdb proposes TRBD2, but this gene call is untestable without DNA. Per germline, CDR1 SGHDT and CDR2 YYEEEE. The CDR3 covers 16 residues. The CDR3 is CASSLAWGGTTGELFF. The full variable domain, with the rest looked up from reference TRBV5-6 and TRBJ2-2, is DAGVTQSPTHLIKTRGQQVTLRCSPKSGHDTVSWYQQALGQGPQFIFQYYEEEERQRGNFPDRFSGHQFPNYSSELNVNALLLGDSALYLCASSLAWGGTTGELFFGEGSRLTVL.

The genes are TRBV24-1 and TRBJ1-2; the D call from TCRdb, TRBD1, cannot be confirmed without DNA. The CDR3 length is 15 residues. Germline V gene data show CDR1 as KGHDR and CDR2 as SFDVKD. CDR3 residues: CATSDPRAGGRGYTF.

V usage is TRBV18 and J usage is TRBJ2-5; TCRdb names TRBD1, which stays unverified in the absence of DNA. This CDR3 comprises 17 residues. Germline CDR1 reads KGHSH; CDR2 reads LQKENI. The CDR3 loop is CASSPRPPNLGKETQYF.

The chain recombines TRBV6-2 or TRBV6-3 with TRBJ1-3; the D call from TCRdb, TRBD1, cannot be confirmed without DNA. Germline CDR1 MNHEY, CDR2 SVGEGT. The CDR3 runs to 15 residues. The CDR3 region is CASRPDRYSGNTIYF.

The chain links TRBV10-3 to TRBJ2-2. Germline CDR1 and CDR2: ENHRY and SYGVKD. CDR3 length: 12 residues. CDR3 residues: CSISVVTGELFF.